The 13 T cell receptor beta chains listed next were all sequenced from one sample in a study of blood T cell repertoires in COVID-19. Profiled with immunoSEQ multiplex PCR; TCRdb holds only in-frame clones, not every one. This table holds 70,000 to 100,000 clones, around 75% found once. The sample was peripheral blood. Every receptor here comes from a woman aged 50 to 65 with acute or convalescent COVID-19.

V and J are TRBV5-1 and TRBJ2-5; TRBD2 aligns across 13 bases. Trimming cost V 4 bases and J 5 bases; bases outside gene matches: 8. The CDR3 extends over 16 amino acids. The V gene's germline CDR1 is SGHRS and CDR2 YFSETQ. The DNA of the CDR3 is TGCGCCAGCAGCCCAGTACTAGCGGGGGGGCTTGAGACCCAGTACTTC. Translation: CASSPVLAGGLETQYF.

The genes are TRBV7-2 and TRBJ2-1; 11 nucleotides match TRBD2. V was pared by 3 bases and J by 6 bases, with 4 bases of the junction left unmatched. The CDR3 contains 15 residues. Germline CDR1 is SGHTA and CDR2 is FQGNSA. As DNA, the CDR3 is TGTGCCAGCAGCTTCCTAGCGGGGGGCATCAATGAGCAGTTCTTC. Its protein product is CASSFLAGGINEQFF.

The chain carries TRBV29-1 and TRBJ2-7; 9 bases are shared with TRBD1. With 0 bases clipped from V and 0 bases from J, the junction kept 3 bases outside the gene matches. Germline V gives CDR1 SQVTM, CDR2 ANQGSEA. CDR3 length: 15 amino acids. The CDR3 coding sequence is TGCAGCGTTGAAGAACCGGACAGGGGCTCCTACGAGCAGTACTTC. It specifies CSVEEPDRGSYEQYF.

The chain couples TRBV19 to TRBJ1-2; D ambiguous. V shed 2 bases and J shed 5 bases, with 6 bases lying between them. The CDR3 length is 12 residues. CDR1 is LNHDA and CDR2 is SQIVND in the germline V gene (reference sequence). DNA for the CDR3: TGTGCCAGTAGTATAAGCGTATATGGCTACACCTTC. This codes for CASSISVYGYTF.

The chain is built from TRBV25-1 and TRBJ1-2; 8 nucleotides agree with TRBD1. Trimming removed 6 bases from V and 4 bases from J; junction bases left unmatched: 7. Germline V CDR1 and CDR2: MGHDK, SYGVNS. The CDR3 sequence is 14 residues long. CDR3 DNA: TGTGCCAGCAGGGACAGGGTATCCCGCTATGGCTACACCTTC. Protein sequence: CASRDRVSRYGYTF.

The chain uses TRBV6-1 and TRBJ2-5; no clear D gene. From germline, CDR1 is MNHNS and CDR2 SASEGT. V lost 0 bases and J lost 8, with 7 bases in between. The length of the CDR3 is 12 residues. The CDR3 loop is CASSEAVETQYF. In DNA form, the CDR3 reads TGTGCCAGCAGTGAAGCAGTAGAAACCCAGTACTTC.

Of note for this clone: One end of the junction varies from germline; a read error may be responsible. The chain employs TRBV15 and TRBJ2-1; 8 nucleotides agree with TRBD2. The V gene's germline CDR1 is LNHNV and CDR2 YYDKDF (reference sequence). The CDR3 runs 15 residues. The CDR3 reads CATSGEAGAYNEQFF. The CDR3 nucleotides are TGTGCCACCAGCGGAGAAGCGGGGGCCTACAATGAGCAGTTCTTC.

The chain employs TRBV7-7 and TRBJ2-5; tentatively, D is TRBD1 (6 bases). The CDR3 has 16 amino acids. V was shortened by 1 base and J by 2 bases, with 14 bases between the two germline ends. CDR1 and CDR2 (germline): SSHAT, FNYEAQ (reference sequence). CDR3 residues: CASSLGRMTGQETQYF. The CDR3 DNA sequence: TGTGCCAGCAGCTTAGGACGGATGACAGGTCAAGAGACCCAGTACTTC.

This clone was observed once. The V and J genes are TRBV6-5 and TRBJ1-1; maybe TRBD1 (5 bases). Trimming removed 5 bases from V and 6 bases from J, with 19 bases in between. This CDR3 comprises 15 residues. Germline-derived CDR1 and CDR2 are MNHEY and SVGAGI. The CDR3 sequence is CASSNTGAPTPEAFF. The DNA for the CDR3 is TGTGCCAGCAGTAACACAGGAGCCCCTACCCCTGAAGCTTTCTTT.

The rearrangement links TRBV7-2 to TRBJ2-1; the D is unclear. In germline, CDR1 is SGHTA, CDR2 FQGNSA. There are 15 residues in the CDR3. Trimming left V 0 bases short and J 7 bases short, with 13 bases between. The chain's CDR3 is CASSLASIARNEQFF. In nucleotides, the CDR3 is TGTGCCAGCAGCTTAGCGTCGATAGCCCGGAATGAGCAGTTCTTC. The variable domain in full, with the rest retrieved from reference TRBV7-2 and TRBJ2-1, is GAGVSQSPSNKVTEKGKDVELRCDPISGHTALYWYRQSLGQGLEFLIYFQGNSAPDKSGLPSDRFSAERTGGSVSTLTIQRTQQEDSAVYLCASSLASIARNEQFFGPGTRLTVL.

J is TRBJ1-2 and V is TRBV25-1; possibly TRBD1 for D (5 bases). Trimming left V 0 bases short and J 7 bases short, with 12 bases between. Germline CDR1 is MGHDK and CDR2 is SYGVNS. The CDR3 runs to 14 residues. This CDR3 is CASSEYLGLSGYTF. CDR3 nucleotide sequence: TGTGCCAGCAGTGAATATCTGGGACTCAGTGGCTACACCTTC.

With regard to this clone: It may be a read error: a sequence one base away is much more abundant. The V gene is TRBV7-8, the J gene TRBJ1-1; 10 bases are shared with TRBD1. The trim removed 7 bases at V and 5 bases at J, leaving 7 bases unmatched. The CDR3 is 14 amino acids. Germline V gene lookup returns CDR1 SGHVS and CDR2 FQNEAQ. The CDR3 DNA follows: TGTGCCAGCACCCCCGGGACAGGGGTAACTGAAGCTTTCTTT. It codes for CASTPGTGVTEAFF.

This clone is a singleton in its sample. The chain is built from TRBV29-1 and TRBJ1-1; 11 bases fit TRBD1. V was clipped by 0 bases and J by 4 bases; unmatched bases: 10. The CDR3 is made up of 17 amino acids. CDR1 and CDR2 from the germline V gene are SQVTM and ANQGSEA. CDR3 coding DNA: TGCAGCGTTGAAGATCGAGGGACAGGGGGACGCGGCACTGAAGCTTTCTTT. Translated, it gives CSVEDRGTGGRGTEAFF.